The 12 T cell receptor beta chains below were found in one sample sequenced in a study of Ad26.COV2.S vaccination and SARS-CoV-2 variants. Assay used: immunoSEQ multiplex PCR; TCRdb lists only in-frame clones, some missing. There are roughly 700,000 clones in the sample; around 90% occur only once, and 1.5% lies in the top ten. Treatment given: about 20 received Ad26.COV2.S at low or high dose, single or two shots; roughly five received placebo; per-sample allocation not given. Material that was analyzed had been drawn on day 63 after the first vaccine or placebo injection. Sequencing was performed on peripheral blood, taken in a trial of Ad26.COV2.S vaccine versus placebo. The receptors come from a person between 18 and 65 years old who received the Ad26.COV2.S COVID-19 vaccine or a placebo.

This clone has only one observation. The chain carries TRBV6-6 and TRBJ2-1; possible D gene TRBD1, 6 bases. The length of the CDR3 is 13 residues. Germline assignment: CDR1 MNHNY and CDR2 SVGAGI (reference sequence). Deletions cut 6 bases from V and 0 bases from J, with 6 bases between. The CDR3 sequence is CASRGASYNEQFF. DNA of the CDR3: TGTGCCAGCAGGGGGGCCTCCTACAATGAGCAGTTCTTC.

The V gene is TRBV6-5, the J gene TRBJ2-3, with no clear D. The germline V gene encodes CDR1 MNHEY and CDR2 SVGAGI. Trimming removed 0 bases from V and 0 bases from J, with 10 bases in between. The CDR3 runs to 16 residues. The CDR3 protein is CASSYSAWLSTDTQYF. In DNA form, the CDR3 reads TGTGCCAGCAGTTACTCTGCGTGGCTTAGCACAGATACGCAGTATTTT.

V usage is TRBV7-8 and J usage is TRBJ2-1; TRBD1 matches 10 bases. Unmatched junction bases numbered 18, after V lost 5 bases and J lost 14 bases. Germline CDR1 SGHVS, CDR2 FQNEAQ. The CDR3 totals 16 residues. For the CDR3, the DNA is TGTGCCAGCAGCCCGCCGACAGGGGGCTCGGCTAGGGCGAAGTTCTTC. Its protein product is CASSPPTGGSARAKFF.

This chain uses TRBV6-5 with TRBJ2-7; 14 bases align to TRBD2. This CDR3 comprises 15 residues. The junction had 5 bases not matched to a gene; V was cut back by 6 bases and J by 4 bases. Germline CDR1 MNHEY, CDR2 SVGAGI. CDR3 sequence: CASRAGLAGGYEQYF. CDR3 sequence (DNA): TGTGCCAGCAGGGCAGGACTAGCGGGAGGTTACGAGCAGTACTTC.

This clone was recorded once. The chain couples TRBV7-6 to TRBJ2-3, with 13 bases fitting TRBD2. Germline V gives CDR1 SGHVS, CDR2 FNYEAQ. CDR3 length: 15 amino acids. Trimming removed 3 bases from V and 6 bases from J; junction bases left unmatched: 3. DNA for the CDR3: TGTGCCAGCAGCTTTAGGACTAGCGGGGGCGATACGCAGTATTTT. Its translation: CASSFRTSGGDTQYF.

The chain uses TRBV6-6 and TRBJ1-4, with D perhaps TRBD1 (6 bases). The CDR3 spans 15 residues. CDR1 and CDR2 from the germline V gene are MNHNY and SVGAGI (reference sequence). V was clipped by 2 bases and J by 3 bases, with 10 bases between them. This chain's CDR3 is CASSYVGGSNEKLFF. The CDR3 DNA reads TGTGCCAGCAGTTACGTGGGGGGCTCTAATGAAAAACTGTTTTTT.

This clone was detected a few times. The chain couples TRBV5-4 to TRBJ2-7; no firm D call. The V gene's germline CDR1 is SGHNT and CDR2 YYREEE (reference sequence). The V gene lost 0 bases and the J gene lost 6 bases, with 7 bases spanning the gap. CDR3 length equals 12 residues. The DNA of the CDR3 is TGTGCCAGCAGCTTGGGTTTGCGCGAGCAGTACTTC. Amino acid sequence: CASSLGLREQYF.

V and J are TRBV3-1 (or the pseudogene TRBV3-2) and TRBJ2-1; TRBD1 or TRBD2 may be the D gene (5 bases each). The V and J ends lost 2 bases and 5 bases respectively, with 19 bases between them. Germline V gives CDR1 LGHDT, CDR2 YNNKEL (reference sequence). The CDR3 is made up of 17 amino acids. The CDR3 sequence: CASSQNLMGRAHNEQFF. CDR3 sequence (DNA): TGTGCCAGCAGCCAAAACCTGATGGGGCGGGCTCACAATGAGCAGTTCTTC.

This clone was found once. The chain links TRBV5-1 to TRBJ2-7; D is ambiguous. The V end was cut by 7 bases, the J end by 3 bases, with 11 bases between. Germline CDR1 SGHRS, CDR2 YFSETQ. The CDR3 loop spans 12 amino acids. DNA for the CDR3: TGCGCCAGCTCTAAGGGATTCTACGAGCAGTACTTC. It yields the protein CASSKGFYEQYF. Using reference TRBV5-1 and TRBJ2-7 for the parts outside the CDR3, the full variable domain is KAGVTQTPRYLIKTRGQQVTLSCSPISGHRSVSWYQQTPGQGLQFLFEYFSETQRNKGNFPGRFSGRQFSNSRSEMNVSTLELGDSALYLCASSKGFYEQYFGPGTRLTVT.

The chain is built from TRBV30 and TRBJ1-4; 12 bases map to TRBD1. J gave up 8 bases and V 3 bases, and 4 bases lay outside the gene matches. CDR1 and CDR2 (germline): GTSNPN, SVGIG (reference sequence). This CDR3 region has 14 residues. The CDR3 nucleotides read TGTGCCTGGAGCCGGGACAGGGGGCGAGAAAAACTGTTTTTT. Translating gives CAWSRDRGREKLFF.

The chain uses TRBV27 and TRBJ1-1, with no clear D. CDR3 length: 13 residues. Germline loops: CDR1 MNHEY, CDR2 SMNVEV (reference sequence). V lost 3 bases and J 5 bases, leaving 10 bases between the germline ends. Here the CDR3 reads CASSFGEGTEAFF. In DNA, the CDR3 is TGTGCCAGCAGTTTCGGGGAGGGAACTGAAGCTTTCTTT.

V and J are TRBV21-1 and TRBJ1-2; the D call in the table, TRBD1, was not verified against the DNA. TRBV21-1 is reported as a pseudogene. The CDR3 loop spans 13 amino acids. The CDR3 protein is CASSKGRVYGYTF. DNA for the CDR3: TGTGCCAGCAGCAAGGGGCGAGTCTATGGCTACACCTTC.